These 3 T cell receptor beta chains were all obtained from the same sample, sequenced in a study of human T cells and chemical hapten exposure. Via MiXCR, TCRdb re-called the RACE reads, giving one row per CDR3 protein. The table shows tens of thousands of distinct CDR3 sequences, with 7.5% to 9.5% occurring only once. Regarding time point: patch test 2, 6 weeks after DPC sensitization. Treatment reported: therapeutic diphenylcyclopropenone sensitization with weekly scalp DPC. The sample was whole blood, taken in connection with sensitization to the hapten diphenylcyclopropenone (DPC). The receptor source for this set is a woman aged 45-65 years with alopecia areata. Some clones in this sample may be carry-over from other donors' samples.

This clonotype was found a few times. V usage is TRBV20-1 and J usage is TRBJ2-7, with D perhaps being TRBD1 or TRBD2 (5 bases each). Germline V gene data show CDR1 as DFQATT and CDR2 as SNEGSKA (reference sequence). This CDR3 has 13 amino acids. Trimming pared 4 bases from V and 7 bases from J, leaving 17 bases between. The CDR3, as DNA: TGCAGTGCTATCCCGCCAGCTGGGGGAGAGCAGTACTTC. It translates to CSAIPPAGGEQYF.

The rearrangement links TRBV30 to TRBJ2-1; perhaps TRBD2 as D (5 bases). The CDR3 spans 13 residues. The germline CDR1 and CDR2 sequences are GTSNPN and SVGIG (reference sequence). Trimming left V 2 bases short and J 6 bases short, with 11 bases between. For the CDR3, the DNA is TGTGCCTGGAGTCTTACGACTACCAATGAGCAGTTCTTC. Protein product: CAWSLTTTNEQFF.

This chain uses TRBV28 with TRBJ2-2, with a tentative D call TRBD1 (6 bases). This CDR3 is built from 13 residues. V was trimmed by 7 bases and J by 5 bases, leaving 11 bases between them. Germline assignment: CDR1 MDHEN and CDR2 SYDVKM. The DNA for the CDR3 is TGTGCCAGCATTAACAGGGAGACCGGGGAGCTGTTTTTT. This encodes CASINRETGELFF.